This record concerns one TCR beta chain sequence. The clone's antigen remains unknown. The sample holds no much larger clone one base away, and base qualities are not on file. This record belongs to a study of PD-1 blockade in mismatch repair-deficient tumors (dated by TCRdb to about 2017). With regard to the full study: The trial enrolled fewer than 90 consecutive patients with about a dozen mismatch repair-deficient cancer types between 2013 and September 2016, all previously treated and progressing. Tumor-associated T cell clones in the peripheral blood of patients responding to PD-1 blockade were tracked using deep sequencing of TCR CDR3 regions. Points the paper makes about the study in general: Tumor-resident clones, often undetectable in blood before treatment, expanded rapidly after pembrolizumab and then contracted, generally before radiologic responses.

Mismatch repair deficiency in every enrolled patient was established by polymerase chain reaction or immunohistochemistry. A few patients who responded to pembrolizumab therapy underwent TCR sequencing. The phase II trial prospectively tested pembrolizumab PD-1 blockade in advanced mismatch repair-deficient cancers regardless of tissue of origin. Peripheral blood T cell samples were serially collected before and at multiple times after PD-1 blockade was started. Blood sampling times were reported as weeks after the first pembrolizumab dose. Library method: the immunoSEQ multiplex PCR assay. The clones in this table, taken by TCRdb from immuneACCESS, are in-frame only. Not every clone is retained; where verified, under half of the shortfall comes from an unresolved V gene, and the cause of the rest is unknown. This sample has around 30,000 clones in its table, and 80% of those were observed once. In total, the top ten clones hold about 3.2% of the sample.

There are 13 amino acids in the CDR3, from cysteine to phenylalanine inclusive. Here the CDR3 DNA is all that survives: 39 bases in frame from base 1. In the germline V gene, CDR1 corresponds to KGHSH and CDR2 to LQKENI. Trimming removed 4 bases from V and 3 bases from J, leaving 6 bases between the germline ends. The V gene is TRBV18 and the J gene is TRBJ1-4, with no D gene named confidently. The TCR comes from an adult with mismatch repair-deficient cancer. Material: PBMCs, obtained roughly 6 weeks after starting pembrolizumab. The DNA is TGTGCCAGCTCACGGGCAGCTAATGAAAAACTGTTTTTT. Its protein is CASSRAANEKLFF.